This is a list of T cell receptor beta chains from one sample in a study of beta chain features in type 1 diabetes. Measured with immunoSEQ multiplex PCR; TCRdb has only the in-frame clones, and not every one. The table records about 900,000 clones, roughly 16% of them present only once. Sequenced: naive CD4+ T cells from blood. The receptors were gathered from a woman younger than 35 in good health. Each CDR3 is given with its conserved first and last residue.

v_call cdr3_length cdr3_aa
TRBV5-1 17 CASSLSGTERSGNTIYF
TRBV28 12 CASSRHTGELFF
TRBV5-4 16 CASSGLTSGATYEQYF
TRBV23-1 10 CASTNTEAFF
TRBV9 17 CASSARLGSGRYNEQFF
TRBV5-1 12 CASSLGRETQYF
TRBV13 13 CASSLRTQETQYF
TRBV28 16 CASSLLLAGVGETQYF
TRBV7-8 16 CASSLVGREFGNTIYF
TRBV6-5 13 CASGTGQGGTQYF